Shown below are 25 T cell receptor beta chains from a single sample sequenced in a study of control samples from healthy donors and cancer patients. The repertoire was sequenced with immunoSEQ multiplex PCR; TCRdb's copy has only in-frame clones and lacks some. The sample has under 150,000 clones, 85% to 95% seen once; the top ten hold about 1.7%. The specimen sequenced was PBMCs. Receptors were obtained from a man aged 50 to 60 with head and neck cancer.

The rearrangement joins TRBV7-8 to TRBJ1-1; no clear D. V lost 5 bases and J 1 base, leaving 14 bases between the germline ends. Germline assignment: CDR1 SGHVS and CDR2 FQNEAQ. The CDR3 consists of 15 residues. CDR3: CASSPPRGANTEAFF. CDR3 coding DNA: TGTGCCAGCAGCCCACCGCGGGGAGCGAACACTGAAGCTTTCTTT.

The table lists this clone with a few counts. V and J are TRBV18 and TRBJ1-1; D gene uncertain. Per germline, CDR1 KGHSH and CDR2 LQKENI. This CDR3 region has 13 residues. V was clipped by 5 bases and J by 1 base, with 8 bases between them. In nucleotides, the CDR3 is TGTGCCAGCTCATTCCCAGGGAACACTGAAGCTTTCTTT. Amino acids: CASSFPGNTEAFF.

In DNA form, the CDR3 reads TGTGCCAGCTCTATCCCGACCTACGAGCAGTACTTC. Translating gives CASSIPTYEQYF. The chain recombines TRBV18 with TRBJ2-7; D gene ambiguous. CDR1 KGHSH and CDR2 LQKENI come from the germline V gene. This CDR3 contains 12 residues. V was clipped by 6 bases and J by 2 bases, with 8 bases between them.

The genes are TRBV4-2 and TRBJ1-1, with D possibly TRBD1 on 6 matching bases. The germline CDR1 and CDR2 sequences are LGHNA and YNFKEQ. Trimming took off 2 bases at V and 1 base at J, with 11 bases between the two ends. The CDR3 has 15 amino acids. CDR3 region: CASSQPGQTNTEAFF. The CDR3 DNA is TGTGCCAGCAGCCAACCTGGACAGACGAACACTGAAGCTTTCTTT.

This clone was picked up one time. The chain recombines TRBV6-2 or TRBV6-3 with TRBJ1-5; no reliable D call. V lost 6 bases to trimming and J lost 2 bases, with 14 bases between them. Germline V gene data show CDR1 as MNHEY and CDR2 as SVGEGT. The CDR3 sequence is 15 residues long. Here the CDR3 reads CASSSITIGNQPQHF. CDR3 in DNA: TGTGCCAGCAGCTCGATAACTATCGGCAATCAGCCCCAGCATTTT.

The CDR3 protein is CASSSLTGVGEKLFF. The CDR3 coding sequence is TGTGCCAGCAGTTCCCTAACAGGGGTAGGGGAAAAACTGTTTTTT. V and J are TRBV27 and TRBJ1-4, with TRBD1 identical over 7 bases. J lost 8 bases, V lost 4 bases, and 10 bases had no gene match. CDR1 is MNHEY and CDR2 is SMNVEV in the germline V gene (reference sequence). This CDR3 has 15 amino acids.

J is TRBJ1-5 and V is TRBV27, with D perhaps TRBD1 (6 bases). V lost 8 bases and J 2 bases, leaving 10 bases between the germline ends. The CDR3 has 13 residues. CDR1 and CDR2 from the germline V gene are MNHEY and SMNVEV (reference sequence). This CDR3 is CASSGDGNQPQHF. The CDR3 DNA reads TGTGCCAGCTCAGGGGATGGCAATCAGCCCCAGCATTTT.

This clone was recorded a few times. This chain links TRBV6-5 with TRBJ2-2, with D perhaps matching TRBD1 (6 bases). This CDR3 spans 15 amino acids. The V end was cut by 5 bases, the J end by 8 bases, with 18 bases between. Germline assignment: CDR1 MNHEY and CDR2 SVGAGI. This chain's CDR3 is CASSLFTGLSGELFF. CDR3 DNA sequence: TGTGCCAGCAGTCTCTTCACAGGGTTATCAGGGGAGCTGTTTTTT.

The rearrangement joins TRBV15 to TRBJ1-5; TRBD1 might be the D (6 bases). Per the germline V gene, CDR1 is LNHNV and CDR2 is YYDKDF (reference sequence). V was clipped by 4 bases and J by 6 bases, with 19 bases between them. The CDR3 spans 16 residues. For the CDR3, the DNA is TGTGCCACCAGCAAGGGTGATGTGGGGGGCGGTCAGCCCCAGCATTTT. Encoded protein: CATSKGDVGGGQPQHF.

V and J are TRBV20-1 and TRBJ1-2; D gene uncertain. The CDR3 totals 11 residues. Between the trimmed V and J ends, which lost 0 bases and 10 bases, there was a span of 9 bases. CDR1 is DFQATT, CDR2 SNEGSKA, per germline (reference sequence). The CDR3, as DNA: TGCAGTGCTAGAGATCTTCGAGACTACACCTTC. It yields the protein CSARDLRDYTF.

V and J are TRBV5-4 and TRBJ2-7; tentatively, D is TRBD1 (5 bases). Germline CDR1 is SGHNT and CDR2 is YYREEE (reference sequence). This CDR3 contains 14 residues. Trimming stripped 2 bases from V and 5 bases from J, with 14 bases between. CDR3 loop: CASSLMVQANEQYF. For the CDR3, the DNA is TGTGCCAGCAGCTTAATGGTACAGGCCAACGAGCAGTACTTC.

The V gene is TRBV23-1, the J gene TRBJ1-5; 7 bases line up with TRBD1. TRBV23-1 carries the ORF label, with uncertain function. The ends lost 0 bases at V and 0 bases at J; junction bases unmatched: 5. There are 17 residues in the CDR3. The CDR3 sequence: CASSQSQTGYSNQPQHF. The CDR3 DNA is TGCGCCAGCAGTCAATCTCAGACAGGGTATAGCAATCAGCCCCAGCATTTT.

The CDR3 here is CACRTGHQPQHF. In DNA, the CDR3 is TGTGCCTGTAGGACAGGCCATCAGCCCCAGCATTTT. This chain uses TRBV30 with TRBJ1-5; TRBD1 matches 7 bases. With V trimmed by 6 bases and J by 5 bases, 4 bases remained unmatched. The CDR3 consists of 12 residues. Germline CDR1 and CDR2: GTSNPN and SVGIG (reference sequence). The full variable domain, its missing parts supplied by reference TRBV30 and TRBJ1-5, is SQTIHQWPATLVQPVGSPLSLECTVEGTSNPNLYWYRQAAGRGLQLLFYSVGIGQISSEVPQNLSASRPQDRQFILSSKKLLLSDSGFYLCACRTGHQPQHFGDGTRLSIL.

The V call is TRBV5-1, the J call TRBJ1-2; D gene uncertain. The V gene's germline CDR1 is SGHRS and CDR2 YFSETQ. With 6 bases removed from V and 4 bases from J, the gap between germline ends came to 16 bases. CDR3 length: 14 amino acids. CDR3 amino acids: CASTGPGLGYGYTF. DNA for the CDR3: TGCGCCAGCACCGGCCCGGGCCTAGGCTATGGCTACACCTTC.

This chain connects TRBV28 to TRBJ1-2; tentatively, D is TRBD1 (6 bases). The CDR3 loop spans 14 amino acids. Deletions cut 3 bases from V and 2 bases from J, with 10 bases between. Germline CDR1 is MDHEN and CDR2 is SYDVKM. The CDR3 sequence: CASSFGGMNYGYTF. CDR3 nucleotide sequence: TGTGCCAGCAGTTTTGGGGGCATGAACTATGGCTACACCTTC.

CDR3 sequence: CASSFGGSYNEQFF. CDR3 coding DNA: TGTGCCAGCAGTTTTGGAGGGAGCTACAATGAGCAGTTCTTC. V gene TRBV27 combines with J gene TRBJ2-1; weak D call: TRBD2 (6 bases). The germline CDR1 and CDR2 sequences are MNHEY and SMNVEV (reference sequence). The CDR3 has 14 amino acids. Trimming stripped 3 bases from V and 3 bases from J, with 9 bases between.

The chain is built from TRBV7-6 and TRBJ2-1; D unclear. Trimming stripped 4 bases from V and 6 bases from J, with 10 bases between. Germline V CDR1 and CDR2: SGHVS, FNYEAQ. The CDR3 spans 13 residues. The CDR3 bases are TGTGCCAGCAGCTCTGCCCTAGGCAATGAGCAGTTCTTC. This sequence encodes CASSSALGNEQFF.

This CDR3 reads CASSQIGVRNQETQYF. The CDR3 DNA follows: TGTGCCAGCAGCCAAATAGGGGTCAGAAACCAAGAGACCCAGTACTTC. The chain joins TRBV27 to TRBJ2-5, with D tentatively TRBD1 (5 bases). Trimming left V 6 bases short and J 0 bases short, with 17 bases between. This CDR3 comprises 16 residues. Germline lookup yields CDR1 MNHEY and CDR2 SMNVEV (reference sequence).

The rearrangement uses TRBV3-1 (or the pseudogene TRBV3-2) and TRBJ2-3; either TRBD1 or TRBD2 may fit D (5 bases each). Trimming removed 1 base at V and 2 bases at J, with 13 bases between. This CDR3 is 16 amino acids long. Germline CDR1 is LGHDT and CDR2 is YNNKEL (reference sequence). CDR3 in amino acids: CASSQARDPYTDTQYF. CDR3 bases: TGTGCCAGCAGCCAAGCCCGGGACCCGTACACAGATACGCAGTATTTT.

CDR3 protein: CASSSTGSKNIQYF. The CDR3 region has the DNA TGTGCCAGCAGTTCGACAGGGTCCAAAAACATTCAGTACTTC. V and J are TRBV6-2 or TRBV6-3 and TRBJ2-4; 7 bases fit TRBD1. The V gene's germline CDR1 is MNHEY and CDR2 SVGEGT. V trimming: 4 bases; J trimming: 2 bases; junction bases outside the gene matches: 2. The CDR3 contains 14 residues.

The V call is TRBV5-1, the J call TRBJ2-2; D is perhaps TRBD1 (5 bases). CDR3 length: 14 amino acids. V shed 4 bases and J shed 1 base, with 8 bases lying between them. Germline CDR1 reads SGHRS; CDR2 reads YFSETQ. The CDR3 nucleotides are TGCGCCAGCAGCATTACAGGGAACACCGGGGAGCTGTTTTTT. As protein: CASSITGNTGELFF.

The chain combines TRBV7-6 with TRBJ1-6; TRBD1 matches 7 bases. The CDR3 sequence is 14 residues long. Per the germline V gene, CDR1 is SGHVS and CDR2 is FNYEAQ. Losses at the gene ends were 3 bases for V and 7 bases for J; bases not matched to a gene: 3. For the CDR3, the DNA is TGTGCCAGCAGCTTCGACAGGGTCAATTCACCCCTCCACTTT. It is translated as CASSFDRVNSPLHF.

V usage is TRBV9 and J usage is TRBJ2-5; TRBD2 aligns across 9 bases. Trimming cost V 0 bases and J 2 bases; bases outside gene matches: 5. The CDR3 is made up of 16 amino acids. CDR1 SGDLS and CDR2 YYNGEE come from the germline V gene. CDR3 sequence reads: CASSVGSGGRQETQYF. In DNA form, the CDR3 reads TGTGCCAGCAGCGTAGGTAGCGGGGGACGTCAAGAGACCCAGTACTTC.

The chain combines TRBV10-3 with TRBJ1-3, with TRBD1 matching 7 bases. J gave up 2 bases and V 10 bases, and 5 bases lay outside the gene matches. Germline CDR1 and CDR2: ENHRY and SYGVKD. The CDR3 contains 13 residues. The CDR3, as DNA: TGTGCCACTCATGGGACAGCTGGAAACACCATATATTTT. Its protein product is CATHGTAGNTIYF.

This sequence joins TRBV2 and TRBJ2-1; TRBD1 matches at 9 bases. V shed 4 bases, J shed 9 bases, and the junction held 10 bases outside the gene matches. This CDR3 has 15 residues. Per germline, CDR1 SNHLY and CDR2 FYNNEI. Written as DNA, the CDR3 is TGTGCCAGCAGTGCCACAGGGGGCGATGCGGGTGAGCAGTTCTTC. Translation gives CASSATGGDAGEQFF.